These 30 T cell receptor beta chains were sequenced from one sample in a study of graft-versus-host responses after intestinal transplantation. Data came from immunoSEQ multiplex PCR; TCRdb stores just in-frame clones and leaves some out. The sample holds tens of thousands of clones, about nine tenths seen once. Their recognized antigens are unknown. The source was unstimulated CD8+ T cells sorted from spleen or lymph node cells, collected before intestinal transplant. The receptors were sampled from a human donor who received an intestinal transplant.

This sequence joins TRBV7-3 and TRBJ1-6, with a possible D match to TRBD1 (5 bases). The V gene lost 2 bases and the J gene lost 8 bases, with 10 bases spanning the gap. The CDR3 runs to 14 residues. Germline-derived CDR1 and CDR2 are SGHTA and FQGTGA. The CDR3, as DNA: TGTGCCAGCAGCTTACAAGGGGCGGATTCACCCCTCCACTTT. Its translation is CASSLQGADSPLHF. Full variable domain (missing parts from reference TRBV7-3 and TRBJ1-6): GAGVSQTPSNKVTEKGKYVELRCDPISGHTALYWYRQSLGQGPEFLIYFQGTGAADDSGLPNDRFFAVRPEGSVSTLKIQRTERGDSAVYLCASSLQGADSPLHFGNGTRLTVT.

The J gene is TRBJ2-1, the V gene TRBV7-3, with 7 bases that match TRBD2. V lost 5 bases to trimming and J lost 6 bases; unmatched junction nucleotides: 10. In germline, CDR1 is SGHTA, CDR2 FQGTGA. The CDR3 length is 15 residues. As DNA, the CDR3 is TGTGCCAGCAGCCCCGGACTAGGTGGACTCAATGAGCAGTTCTTC. This gives the protein CASSPGLGGLNEQFF.

This sequence joins TRBV7-9 and TRBJ1-1; a possible D gene is TRBD1 (6 bases). Germline lookup yields CDR1 SEHNR and CDR2 FQNEAQ (reference sequence). The CDR3 totals 13 residues. The V and J ends lost 7 bases and 3 bases respectively, with 12 bases between them. The CDR3 DNA sequence: TGTGCCAGCACCGGGACACCCTACACTGAAGCTTTCTTT. It encodes CASTGTPYTEAFF.

The rearrangement links TRBV6-5 to TRBJ2-7; TRBD1 might be the D (5 bases). Germline V gene lookup returns CDR1 MNHEY and CDR2 SVGAGI. The CDR3 totals 16 residues. Deletions cut 2 bases from V and 0 bases from J, with 14 bases between. The CDR3 DNA reads as TGTGCCAGCAGTTACCAGGGCGCGGAATCCTCCTACGAGCAGTACTTC. This sequence encodes CASSYQGAESSYEQYF.

This chain links TRBV6-5 with TRBJ1-2, with D tentatively TRBD1 (6 bases). Between the trimmed V and J ends, which lost 8 bases and 7 bases, there was a span of 23 bases. The germline CDR1 and CDR2 sequences are MNHEY and SVGAGI. The CDR3 consists of 15 residues. The CDR3 DNA sequence: TGTGCCAGCGTTTTGGCCCTTGGGGGCGAGGGTGGCTACACCTTC. The encoded protein is CASVLALGGEGGYTF.

This clone was observed a single time. This sequence joins TRBV19 and TRBJ1-2; 8 bases are a match to TRBD1. The V gene's germline CDR1 is LNHDA and CDR2 SQIVND (reference sequence). The CDR3 has 15 amino acids. V lost 6 bases to trimming and J lost 5 bases; unmatched junction nucleotides: 11. CDR3 protein: CASRPTTGGVYGYTF. For the CDR3, the DNA is TGTGCCAGTAGACCAACCACAGGGGGGGTGTATGGCTACACCTTC.

The chain has TRBV29-1 and TRBJ1-1; weak D call: TRBD1 (5 bases). This CDR3 region has 12 residues. V dropped 5 bases and J dropped 2 bases, with 9 bases sitting between them. The germline gives CDR1 SQVTM, CDR2 ANQGSEA. The CDR3 here is CSVPTDNTEAFF. CDR3 sequence (DNA): TGCAGCGTTCCGACAGACAACACTGAAGCTTTCTTT.

This clone has more than one count but fewer than ten. The genes are TRBV6-1 and TRBJ1-5, with a tentative D call TRBD1 (5 bases). This CDR3 contains 13 residues. Trimming left V 3 bases short and J 5 bases short, with 8 bases between. Germline CDR1 is MNHNS and CDR2 is SASEGT. The CDR3 loop reads CASSEDIDQPQHF. For the CDR3, the DNA is TGTGCCAGCAGTGAGGACATCGATCAGCCCCAGCATTTT.

This rearrangement joins TRBV6-6 to TRBJ2-1; 8 nucleotides line up with TRBD2. Germline V gene data show CDR1 as MNHNY and CDR2 as SVGAGI (reference sequence). Trimming took 10 bases from V and 2 from J; bases not matched to a gene: 7. This CDR3 region has 14 residues. The CDR3 nucleotides read TGTGCCACCACCTCGGGGGGGCCCTACAATGAGCAGTTCTTC. Protein: CATTSGGPYNEQFF.

The chain joins TRBV10-2 to TRBJ1-2; D is perhaps TRBD1 (5 bases). Germline CDR1 and CDR2: WSHSY and SAAADI. V was clipped by 0 bases and J by 12 bases, with 11 bases between them. The CDR3 consists of 12 residues. CDR3 amino acids: CASSESRGSHTF. CDR3 nucleotide sequence: TGCGCCAGCAGTGAGTCTAGGGGATCCCACACCTTC.

This chain links TRBV7-8 with TRBJ2-1; 7 bases map to TRBD1. V lost 5 bases and J lost 5; bases outside the gene matches: 9. Germline V gene data show CDR1 as SGHVS and CDR2 as FQNEAQ. CDR3 length equals 15 residues. Written as DNA, the CDR3 is TGTGCCAGCAGCCGACTGGGACAGAGAGACAATGAGCAGTTCTTC. Protein sequence: CASSRLGQRDNEQFF. The full variable domain, in which reference TRBV7-8 and TRBJ2-1 provide the parts outside the CDR3, is GAGVSQSPRYKVAKRGQDVALRCDPISGHVSLFWYQQALGQGPEFLTYFQNEAQLDKSGLPSDRFFAERPEGSVSTLKIQRTQQEDSAVYLCASSRLGQRDNEQFFGPGTRLTVL.

This clone was seen more than once but under ten times. The CDR3, as DNA: TGCGCCAGCACCGGGCCAGAGGGTGAAGCTTTCTTT. As protein: CASTGPEGEAFF. The chain uses TRBV4-1 and TRBJ1-1, with no clear D. V lost 7 bases and J lost 7, with 13 bases in between. The CDR3 has 12 amino acids. In germline, CDR1 is MGHRA, CDR2 YSYEKL.

The rearrangement uses TRBV5-6 and TRBJ2-1; D is unclear. Germline V gene data show CDR1 as SGHDT and CDR2 as YYEEEE. The CDR3 extends over 15 amino acids. Trimming cost V 1 base and J 3 bases, with 11 bases left between them. The CDR3 DNA reads TGTGCCAGCAGCTTGTTGTCCCGGGTCTACAATGAGCAGTTCTTC. Residues: CASSLLSRVYNEQFF.

The chain is built from TRBV5-6 and TRBJ1-1; D is perhaps TRBD1 (5 bases). The germline V gene has CDR1 SGHDT and CDR2 YYEEEE. There are 13 residues in the CDR3. Trimming cost V 5 bases and J 5 bases, with 13 bases left between them. This chain's CDR3 is CASRPGLVTEAFF. The CDR3 region has the DNA TGTGCCAGCAGGCCAGGGCTGGTGACTGAAGCTTTCTTT. Combining the CDR3 with reference TRBV5-6 and TRBJ1-1 gives the whole variable domain DAGVTQSPTHLIKTRGQQVTLRCSPKSGHDTVSWYQQALGQGPQFIFQYYEEEERQRGNFPDRFSGHQFPNYSSELNVNALLLGDSALYLCASRPGLVTEAFFGQGTRLTVV.

This clone has just a few counts. The chain uses TRBV6-5 and TRBJ1-1; D gene ambiguous. CDR3 length: 14 amino acids. The V gene lost 0 bases and the J gene lost 2 bases, with 7 bases spanning the gap. Germline values: CDR1 MNHEY, CDR2 SVGAGI. CDR3 region: CASSYSRGNTEAFF. The CDR3 bases are TGTGCCAGCAGTTACTCGAGAGGCAACACTGAAGCTTTCTTT.

V and J are TRBV4-1 and TRBJ2-7; D gene uncertain. Germline CDR1 MGHRA, CDR2 YSYEKL. The ends were cut back, 0 bases at V and 3 bases at J, with 12 bases in the middle. The CDR3 totals 15 residues. The chain's CDR3 is CASSQDPERNYEQYF. In DNA form, the CDR3 reads TGCGCCAGCAGCCAAGATCCCGAGAGAAACTACGAGCAGTACTTC.

Points on this clone: This sample also contains other DNA sequences that code for the same CDR3. V gene TRBV19 combines with J gene TRBJ1-1; TRBD1 agrees at 7 bases. The CDR3 runs 13 residues. Germline V gene sequence: CDR1 LNHDA, CDR2 SQIVND (reference sequence). The V segment lost 1 base and the J segment 5 bases; nucleotides outside the gene matches: 1. The CDR3 sequence is CASSIGRGTEAFF. For the CDR3, the DNA is TGTGCCAGTAGTATAGGCAGGGGGACTGAAGCTTTCTTT. Looking up the rest from reference TRBV19 and TRBJ1-1 gives the full variable domain: DGGITQSPKYLFRKEGQNVTLSCEQNLNHDAMYWYRQDPGQGLRLIYYSQIVNDFQKGDIAEGYSVSREKKESFPLTVTSAQKNPTAFYLCASSIGRGTEAFFGQGTRLTVV.

This clone appeared once. The chain has TRBV6-5 and TRBJ1-2; 8 nucleotides match TRBD1. Germline V lookup: CDR1 MNHEY, CDR2 SVGAGI. The CDR3 totals 14 residues. The V gene end was trimmed by 5 bases and the J gene end by 5 bases; junction bases not matched to a gene: 7. The CDR3 DNA reads as TGTGCCAGCAGTCCGGGACAGGAGCTATATGGCTACACCTTC. Amino acid sequence: CASSPGQELYGYTF.

The chain is built from TRBV18 and TRBJ2-7; D is unclear. The CDR3 is made up of 13 amino acids. The germline V gene has CDR1 KGHSH and CDR2 LQKENI. Trimming left V 2 bases short and J 1 base short, with 6 bases between. The CDR3: CASSPMESYEQYF. CDR3 sequence (DNA): TGTGCCAGCTCACCAATGGAGTCCTACGAGCAGTACTTC.

CDR3 nucleotides: TGTGCCAGCAGTGAGGACAGAATCAACTATGGCTACACCTTC. Translation: CASSEDRINYGYTF. The genes are TRBV2 and TRBJ1-2; a weak D match, TRBD1 (6 bases). The CDR3 sequence is 14 residues long. Germline loops: CDR1 SNHLY, CDR2 FYNNEI. With 3 bases removed from V and 2 bases from J, the gap between germline ends came to 10 bases.

The V gene is TRBV2, the J gene TRBJ1-1; TRBD1 might be the D (5 bases). Trimming left V 5 bases short and J 3 bases short, with 13 bases between. The CDR3 is made up of 14 amino acids. The V gene's germline CDR1 is SNHLY and CDR2 FYNNEI. CDR3 in amino acids: CASSLGGEYTEAFF. As DNA, the CDR3 is TGTGCCAGCAGTTTGGGGGGGGAGTACACTGAAGCTTTCTTT. Filled out from reference TRBV2 and TRBJ1-1, the complete variable domain reads EPEVTQTPSHQVTQMGQEVILRCVPISNHLYFYWYRQILGQKVEFLVSFYNNEISEKSEIFDDQFSVERPDGSNFTLKIRSTKLEDSAMYFCASSLGGEYTEAFFGQGTRLTVV.

V is TRBV5-1 and J is TRBJ2-7; possibly TRBD2 for D (6 bases). CDR1 SGHRS and CDR2 YFSETQ come from the germline V gene. Trimming stripped 4 bases from V and 6 bases from J, with 17 bases between. The CDR3 loop spans 14 amino acids. The CDR3: CASSPTGGPGEQYF. CDR3 coding DNA: TGCGCCAGCAGCCCCACCGGAGGGCCTGGCGAGCAGTACTTC.

The genes are TRBV4-1 and TRBJ2-5; D perhaps matches TRBD1 (6 bases). The CDR3 contains 15 residues. The V gene's germline CDR1 is MGHRA and CDR2 YSYEKL. The ends were cut back, 3 bases at V and 2 bases at J, with 13 bases in the middle. Written as DNA, the CDR3 is TGCGCCAGCAGCCAGGTCAGAGGACAGCAAGAGACCCAGTACTTC. Translating gives CASSQVRGQQETQYF.

The V gene is TRBV9, the J gene TRBJ2-7; possibly TRBD2 for D (5 bases). V was trimmed by 3 bases and J by 5 bases, leaving 12 bases between them. There are 13 residues in the CDR3. Germline V gene sequence: CDR1 SGDLS, CDR2 YYNGEE. For the CDR3, the DNA is TGTGCCAGCAGCGGCGGGCCAGCCGACGAGCAGTACTTC. It specifies CASSGGPADEQYF. Filled out from reference TRBV9 and TRBJ2-7, the complete variable domain reads DSGVTQTPKHLITATGQRVTLRCSPRSGDLSVYWYQQSLDQGLQFLIQYYNGEERAKGNILERFSAQQFPDLHSELNLSSLELGDSALYFCASSGGPADEQYFGPGTRLTVT.

The CDR3 here is CATSASAGGPGEQFF. DNA for the CDR3: TGTGCCACCAGCGCCTCAGCGGGGGGGCCGGGTGAGCAGTTCTTC. The genes are TRBV15 and TRBJ2-1; 10 bases align to TRBD2. Per the germline V gene, CDR1 is LNHNV and CDR2 is YYDKDF (reference sequence). V dropped 5 bases and J dropped 9; count of bases not matched to a gene: 10. This CDR3 has 15 residues.

The rearrangement links TRBV9 to TRBJ1-2; D not resolved. Trimming left V 4 bases short and J 4 bases short, with 17 bases between. The CDR3 runs 15 residues. Germline CDR1 SGDLS, CDR2 YYNGEE. CDR3 DNA sequence: TGTGCCAGCAGCCCCCGTGGCCCGACGGGCTATGGCTACACCTTC. Translation gives CASSPRGPTGYGYTF.

This chain joins TRBV19 and TRBJ2-3; 9 nucleotides align to TRBD2. V shed 3 bases and J 1 base; nucleotides not matched to a gene: 14. The V gene's germline CDR1 is LNHDA and CDR2 SQIVND (reference sequence). The CDR3 length is 19 residues. This CDR3 is CASSMASGEHGPGTDTQYF. For the CDR3, the DNA is TGTGCCAGTAGTATGGCTAGCGGGGAACACGGGCCCGGCACAGATACGCAGTATTTT.

This clone has a handful of counts. The chain is built from TRBV5-1 and TRBJ2-1; D not resolved. The V end was cut by 2 bases, the J end by 4 bases, with 13 bases between. Germline V gene lookup returns CDR1 SGHRS and CDR2 YFSETQ. CDR3 length: 15 amino acids. Here the CDR3 DNA reads TGCGCCAGCAGCTTAGGTGACACGTTGTACAATGAGCAGTTCTTC. Translated: CASSLGDTLYNEQFF.

This clone has only one observation. This rearrangement joins TRBV18 to TRBJ2-7, with D perhaps matching TRBD1 (6 bases). Germline CDR1 and CDR2: KGHSH and LQKENI. Trimming shortened V by 4 bases and J by 2 bases, and 12 bases separated the two germline ends. The CDR3 contains 14 residues. CDR3 nucleotide sequence: TGTGCCAGCTCACACGTGGACAGCCCCTACGAGCAGTACTTC. Amino acid sequence: CASSHVDSPYEQYF.

This clone has only one observation. The chain employs TRBV4-2 and TRBJ2-5; no definite D call. There are 11 residues in the CDR3. Trimming took 0 bases from V and 7 from J, leaving 3 bases between them. Germline V gene lookup returns CDR1 LGHNA and CDR2 YNFKEQ. CDR3 protein: CASSQDGTQYF. In nucleotides, the CDR3 is TGTGCCAGCAGCCAAGACGGGACCCAGTACTTC.